This T cell receptor beta chain was recorded in a study of regulatory T cells in long-lasting Graves disease. Stated time point: persistent/refractory GD, antithyroid drugs over 5 years with positive TRAb. Making the TCR library involved RNA that had been extracted from PBMCs. This clonotype was picked up a small number of times. The TCR beta library used iRepertoire HTBI primers with Arm-PCR amplification of CDR3. One entry per CDR3 protein, called by TCRdb with MiXCR from the multiplex PCR reads. The repertoire holds approximately 400,000 distinct CDR3 sequences, less than 25% seen once, with less than 25% in the top ten. The CDR3 covers 16 residues. Deletions cut 0 bases from V and 6 bases from J, with 17 bases between. The germline V gene encodes CDR1 ENHRY and CDR2 SYGVKD.

V is TRBV10-3 and J is TRBJ1-2; TRBD1 is a possible D gene (6 bases). Sequences were derived from peripheral blood mononuclear cells (PBMCs), sampled when the disease was refractory, from a patient treated with antithyroid drugs. The receptor's source is a female donor with Graves disease. This CDR3 reads CAISESRGGAENGYTF. The CDR3 coding sequence is TGTGCCATCAGTGAGTCTCGGGGGGGCGCTGAGAATGGCTACACCTTC.